This T cell receptor beta chain was identified in a study of OX40 agonist ivuxolimab in advanced cancers. Study as a whole: Partial responses were recorded for three patients, including one with hepatocellular carcinoma and two with cutaneous melanoma.

The V end lost 0 bases, the J end lost 6 bases, and 4 bases lay between the germline ends. The germline CDR1 and CDR2 sequences are LNHNV and YYDKDF (reference sequence). This CDR3 has 12 residues. Assay used: immunoSEQ multiplex PCR; TCRdb lists only in-frame clones, some missing. The sample yields just over 30,000 clones, 87% seen once. The TCR originated in an adult with an advanced solid tumor such as melanoma, head and neck, liver or kidney cancer. The gene calls are TRBV15 and TRBJ2-3; D ambiguous. Sequencing was performed on CD4+ or CD8+ T cells sorted from blood, taken in a trial of the OX40 agonist ivuxolimab. The CDR3 bases are TGTGCCACCAGCAGAGATTCGGATACGCAGTATTTT. This sequence encodes CATSRDSDTQYF.